Listed below are T cell receptor beta chains from one sample, sequenced in a study of blood T cell repertoires in COVID-19. Libraries were prepared by immunoSEQ multiplex PCR; TCRdb keeps only in-frame clonotypes and omits some of them. Seen here are 120,000 to 150,000 clones, 80% to 90% observed once, and the top ten hold around an eighth. Sequencing was performed on peripheral blood. These TCRs come from a man between 18 and 29 years old with COVID-19, enrolled during active disease. CDR3s include the opening cysteine and the closing phenylalanine or tryptophan. Each record gives: J gene, D gene, V gene, clone size, CDR3 protein, CDR3 DNA. D genes are given only for firm matches. The listing skips clone size in some rows; elsewhere it reads once, few, many or a size class.

j_call: TRBJ2-7; d_call: NA; v_call: TRBV28; clone_size: NA; cdr3_aa: CASRRSSYEQYF; cdr3_nt: TGTGCCAGCAGGCGGAGCTCCTACGAGCAGTACTTC
j_call: TRBJ1-1; d_call: TRBD1; v_call: TRBV4-3; clone_size: NA; cdr3_aa: CASSQDIWTGRNTEAFF; cdr3_nt: TGCGCCAGCAGCCAAGATATTTGGACAGGGAGGAACACTGAAGCTTTCTTT
j_call: TRBJ2-5; d_call: TRBD2; v_call: TRBV5-1; clone_size: NA; cdr3_aa: CASSSGGSTQETQYF; cdr3_nt: TGCGCCAGCAGCTCCGGGGGGTCAACTCAGGAGACCCAGTACTTC
j_call: TRBJ2-5; d_call: NA; v_call: TRBV12-3/TRBV12-4; clone_size: NA; cdr3_aa: CASSLELGTQYF; cdr3_nt: TGTGCCAGCAGTCTAGAACTCGGGACCCAGTACTTC
j_call: TRBJ2-7; d_call: NA; v_call: TRBV18; clone_size: NA; cdr3_aa: CASSPRAGFHEQYF; cdr3_nt: TGTGCCAGCTCACCACGGGCTGGGTTCCACGAGCAGTACTTC
j_call: TRBJ1-1; d_call: NA; v_call: TRBV5-5; clone_size: few; cdr3_aa: CASSFLTEAFF; cdr3_nt: TGTGCCAGCAGCTTTCTCACTGAAGCTTTCTTT
j_call: TRBJ2-3; d_call: TRBD1; v_call: TRBV5-8; clone_size: NA; cdr3_aa: CASSRGQGRPDTQYF; cdr3_nt: TGTGCCAGCAGCCGGGGACAGGGCCGACCAGATACGCAGTATTTT
j_call: TRBJ1-3; d_call: TRBD1; v_call: TRBV15; clone_size: NA; cdr3_aa: CATSRFRDRVTGNTIYF; cdr3_nt: TGTGCCACCAGCAGATTCCGGGACAGGGTGACTGGAAACACCATATATTTT
j_call: TRBJ2-7; d_call: TRBD1; v_call: TRBV28; clone_size: medium-sized; cdr3_aa: CASSLLGQGADEQYF; cdr3_nt: TGTGCCAGCAGTTTATTGGGACAGGGGGCTGACGAGCAGTACTTC
j_call: TRBJ2-5; d_call: NA; v_call: TRBV3-1/TRBV3-2; clone_size: NA; cdr3_aa: CASSQVRGAGETQYF; cdr3_nt: TGTGCCAGCAGCCAAGTTCGGGGGGCAGGAGAGACCCAGTACTTC
j_call: TRBJ2-3; d_call: TRBD2; v_call: TRBV28; clone_size: NA; cdr3_aa: CASSPPSGSTDTQYF; cdr3_nt: TGTGCCAGCAGTCCTCCTAGCGGAAGCACAGATACGCAGTATTTT
j_call: TRBJ2-3; d_call: TRBD2; v_call: TRBV19; clone_size: NA; cdr3_aa: CASSHPSGSFAQYF; cdr3_nt: TGTGCCAGTAGCCATCCTAGCGGGAGTTTCGCGCAGTATTTT
j_call: TRBJ1-4; d_call: TRBD1; v_call: TRBV5-5; clone_size: NA; cdr3_aa: CASSAGQGYEKLLF; cdr3_nt: TGTGCCAGCAGCGCCGGACAGGGATATGAAAAACTGCTTTTT
j_call: TRBJ2-7; d_call: NA; v_call: TRBV7-9; clone_size: NA; cdr3_aa: CASSQLGGTRGEQYF; cdr3_nt: TGTGCCAGCAGCCAATTAGGGGGTACCCGAGGCGAGCAGTACTTC
j_call: TRBJ2-7; d_call: TRBD2; v_call: TRBV6-2/TRBV6-3; clone_size: NA; cdr3_aa: CASSYATSRYEQYF; cdr3_nt: TGTGCCAGCAGTTACGCGACTAGCAGATACGAGCAGTACTTC
j_call: TRBJ2-1; d_call: TRBD1; v_call: TRBV6-4; clone_size: NA; cdr3_aa: CASSERAGQGSHEQFF; cdr3_nt: TGTGCCAGCAGTGAAAGAGCGGGACAGGGGTCCCATGAGCAGTTCTTC
j_call: TRBJ2-7; d_call: TRBD1; v_call: TRBV5-6; clone_size: NA; cdr3_aa: CASSFGQGSEQYF; cdr3_nt: TGTGCCAGCAGCTTCGGACAGGGGAGCGAGCAGTACTTC
j_call: TRBJ2-2; d_call: NA; v_call: TRBV2; clone_size: NA; cdr3_aa: CARRTVTGELFF; cdr3_nt: TGTGCCAGGAGGACAGTCACCGGGGAGCTGTTTTTT
j_call: TRBJ1-3; d_call: NA; v_call: TRBV12-3/TRBV12-4; clone_size: NA; cdr3_aa: CASSLFMGNTIYF; cdr3_nt: TGTGCCAGCAGTTTATTTATGGGAAACACCATATATTTT
j_call: TRBJ2-1; d_call: NA; v_call: TRBV5-1; clone_size: NA; cdr3_aa: CASSPTAHRSSYNEQFF; cdr3_nt: TGCGCCAGCAGCCCTACCGCGCACCGGAGCTCCTACAATGAGCAGTTCTTC
j_call: TRBJ2-1; d_call: NA; v_call: TRBV4-3; clone_size: NA; cdr3_aa: CASSQVSGEGYYNEQFF; cdr3_nt: TGCGCCAGCAGCCAAGTATCAGGGGAGGGATACTACAATGAGCAGTTCTTC
j_call: TRBJ2-7; d_call: NA; v_call: TRBV27; clone_size: NA; cdr3_aa: CASSYNRDWDEQYF; cdr3_nt: TGTGCCAGCAGTTATAATCGGGATTGGGACGAGCAGTACTTC
j_call: TRBJ2-5; d_call: TRBD1; v_call: TRBV5-4; clone_size: NA; cdr3_aa: CASSLEQGPSEETQYF; cdr3_nt: TGTGCCAGCAGCTTGGAACAGGGGCCTTCCGAAGAGACCCAGTACTTC
j_call: TRBJ2-7; d_call: TRBD2; v_call: TRBV9; clone_size: NA; cdr3_aa: CASSGSAGGVYEQYF; cdr3_nt: TGTGCCAGCAGCGGTTCAGCGGGAGGGGTATACGAGCAGTACTTC
j_call: TRBJ2-1; d_call: TRBD2; v_call: TRBV6-2/TRBV6-3; clone_size: NA; cdr3_aa: CASSYGLAGFNEQFF; cdr3_nt: TGTGCCAGCAGTTACGGGCTAGCGGGCTTCAATGAGCAGTTCTTC
j_call: TRBJ2-3; d_call: NA; v_call: TRBV4-1; clone_size: few; cdr3_aa: CASSQDVGSGTDTQYF; cdr3_nt: TGCGCCAGCAGCCAAGATGTAGGTAGCGGCACAGATACGCAGTATTTT
j_call: TRBJ1-1; d_call: NA; v_call: TRBV4-1; clone_size: NA; cdr3_aa: CASSAPGGIVTEAFF; cdr3_nt: TGCGCCAGCAGCGCCCCGGGGGGAATAGTCACTGAAGCTTTCTTT
j_call: TRBJ2-7; d_call: NA; v_call: TRBV28; clone_size: large; cdr3_aa: CASSPIQTAYSYEQYF; cdr3_nt: TGTGCCAGCAGTCCCATCCAGACAGCCTACTCCTACGAGCAGTACTTC
j_call: TRBJ1-1; d_call: NA; v_call: TRBV19; clone_size: NA; cdr3_aa: CASSIQGATEAFF; cdr3_nt: TGTGCCAGTAGTATACAGGGCGCCACTGAAGCTTTCTTT
j_call: TRBJ1-5; d_call: TRBD1; v_call: TRBV4-1; clone_size: NA; cdr3_aa: CASSQEIDRVSLPQHF; cdr3_nt: TGCGCCAGCAGCCAAGAGATTGACAGGGTGTCGCTGCCCCAGCATTTT
j_call: TRBJ2-5; d_call: NA; v_call: TRBV28; clone_size: NA; cdr3_aa: CASSLLQETQYF; cdr3_nt: TGTGCCAGCAGTTTACTGCAGGAGACCCAGTACTTC
j_call: TRBJ2-2; d_call: NA; v_call: TRBV30; clone_size: NA; cdr3_aa: CAWRPGSLDTGELFF; cdr3_nt: TGTGCCTGGAGGCCCGGGTCGTTGGACACCGGGGAGCTGTTTTTT
j_call: TRBJ2-3; d_call: TRBD1; v_call: TRBV7-9; clone_size: NA; cdr3_aa: CASSANRGASPTDTQYF; cdr3_nt: TGTGCCAGCAGCGCTAACAGGGGAGCATCTCCCACAGATACGCAGTATTTT
j_call: TRBJ1-2; d_call: TRBD1; v_call: TRBV25-1; clone_size: NA; cdr3_aa: CASSEEGQGAPGYTF; cdr3_nt: TGTGCCAGCAGTGAGGAAGGACAGGGGGCGCCTGGCTACACCTTC
j_call: TRBJ1-5; d_call: TRBD1; v_call: TRBV11-2; clone_size: NA; cdr3_aa: CASSLGQGNQPQHF; cdr3_nt: TGTGCCAGCAGCTTGGGACAGGGGAATCAGCCCCAGCATTTT
j_call: TRBJ2-5; d_call: NA; v_call: TRBV5-1; clone_size: NA; cdr3_aa: CASSLPGNQETQYF; cdr3_nt: TGCGCCAGCAGCTTGCCAGGGAACCAAGAGACCCAGTACTTC
j_call: TRBJ2-1; d_call: TRBD2; v_call: TRBV4-2; clone_size: NA; cdr3_aa: CASSQPFSGDSYNEQFF; cdr3_nt: TGTGCCAGCAGCCAACCCTTTAGCGGGGATTCCTACAATGAGCAGTTCTTC
j_call: TRBJ1-1; d_call: TRBD1; v_call: TRBV6-5; clone_size: NA; cdr3_aa: CASSRGQGRKAFF; cdr3_nt: TGTGCCAGCAGCCGCGGACAGGGTCGGAAGGCTTTCTTT
j_call: TRBJ2-5; d_call: NA; v_call: TRBV11-2; clone_size: NA; cdr3_aa: CASSLVEGRRWGETQYF; cdr3_nt: TGTGCCAGCAGCTTAGTTGAAGGCAGGAGGTGGGGAGAGACCCAGTACTTC
j_call: TRBJ2-2; d_call: NA; v_call: TRBV6-1; clone_size: NA; cdr3_aa: CASSETTVTATNTGELFF; cdr3_nt: TGTGCCAGCAGTGAAACAACAGTGACCGCCACGAACACCGGGGAGCTGTTTTTT
j_call: TRBJ1-5; d_call: TRBD1; v_call: TRBV29-1; clone_size: NA; cdr3_aa: CSVVLDRVGQPQHF; cdr3_nt: TGCAGCGTTGTTCTGGACAGGGTGGGCCAGCCCCAGCATTTT
j_call: TRBJ1-5; d_call: TRBD1; v_call: TRBV5-1; clone_size: NA; cdr3_aa: CASSEGQGNGQPQHF; cdr3_nt: TGCGCCAGCAGCGAAGGACAGGGGAACGGGCAGCCCCAGCATTTT
j_call: TRBJ2-1; d_call: TRBD2; v_call: TRBV7-2; clone_size: NA; cdr3_aa: CASSRPGLAGAHNEQFF; cdr3_nt: TGTGCCAGCAGCAGACCGGGACTAGCGGGAGCCCACAATGAGCAGTTCTTC
j_call: TRBJ2-5; d_call: NA; v_call: TRBV5-4; clone_size: NA; cdr3_aa: CASSIYEETQYF; cdr3_nt: TGTGCCAGCAGCATCTACGAAGAGACCCAGTACTTC
j_call: TRBJ2-1; d_call: TRBD1; v_call: TRBV3-1/TRBV3-2; clone_size: once; cdr3_aa: CASSPGQEPHNEQFF; cdr3_nt: TGTGCCAGCAGCCCCGGACAGGAACCCCACAATGAGCAGTTCTTC
j_call: TRBJ2-2; d_call: TRBD1; v_call: TRBV7-9; clone_size: NA; cdr3_aa: CASSDTRDRVRTGELFF; cdr3_nt: TGTGCCAGCAGCGATACCCGGGACAGGGTTCGCACCGGGGAGCTGTTTTTT
j_call: TRBJ2-6; d_call: NA; v_call: TRBV27; clone_size: NA; cdr3_aa: CASSLHRDTGANVLTF; cdr3_nt: TGTGCCAGCAGTTTACACCGAGATACTGGGGCCAACGTCCTGACTTTC
j_call: TRBJ2-7; d_call: TRBD2; v_call: TRBV11-2; clone_size: NA; cdr3_aa: CASSREGLTYEQYF; cdr3_nt: TGTGCCAGCAGCAGGGAGGGGCTTACCTACGAGCAGTACTTC
j_call: TRBJ1-5; d_call: TRBD1; v_call: TRBV7-9; clone_size: few; cdr3_aa: CASSSRDSYQPQHF; cdr3_nt: TGTGCCAGCAGCTCCCGGGACAGTTATCAGCCCCAGCATTTT
j_call: TRBJ2-2; d_call: TRBD2; v_call: TRBV9; clone_size: NA; cdr3_aa: CASSRSGTSGRAGAGELFF; cdr3_nt: TGTGCCAGCAGCAGATCCGGGACTAGCGGGAGGGCCGGCGCCGGGGAGCTGTTTTTT
j_call: TRBJ1-2; d_call: NA; v_call: TRBV30; clone_size: once; cdr3_aa: CAWSVLVFEGYTF; cdr3_nt: NA
j_call: TRBJ2-7; d_call: NA; v_call: TRBV27; clone_size: once; cdr3_aa: CASSYSGTLYEQYF; cdr3_nt: TGTGCCAGCAGTTATTCCGGGACTCTATACGAGCAGTACTTC
j_call: TRBJ1-2; d_call: TRBD1; v_call: TRBV6-5; clone_size: NA; cdr3_aa: CASSPGTGLDHGYTF; cdr3_nt: TGTGCCAGCAGCCCCGGGACAGGGTTAGATCATGGCTACACCTTC